These 17 T cell receptor beta chains came from one sample sequenced in a study of shared clonotypes between healthy human individuals. The repertoire was sequenced with immunoSEQ multiplex PCR; TCRdb's copy has only in-frame clones and lacks some. The sample consists of roughly 490,000 clones, about 80% of them appearing once. Sequenced input: PBMCs. The source is a woman aged 40 to 50 in good health. Some clones in this sample may be carry-over from other donors' samples.

This rearrangement joins TRBV7-8 to TRBJ2-1, with 8 bases aligning to TRBD1. The germline V gene has CDR1 SGHVS and CDR2 FQNEAQ. V dropped 4 bases and J dropped 11; count of bases not matched to a gene: 7. The CDR3 sequence is 13 residues long. The CDR3 loop reads CASSWNRGVKQFF. DNA of the CDR3: TGTGCCAGCAGCTGGAACAGGGGGGTTAAGCAGTTCTTC.

This rearrangement joins TRBV7-3 to TRBJ2-1; 10 bases map to TRBD2. The CDR3 length is 15 residues. Germline loops: CDR1 SGHTA, CDR2 FQGTGA. Losses at the gene ends were 4 bases for V and 9 bases for J; bases not matched to a gene: 9. CDR3 in DNA: TGTGCCAGCAGCTACTCTAGCGGGAGATATGGTGAGCAGTTCTTC. Translated, it gives CASSYSSGRYGEQFF.

This clone turned up a few times. The rearrangement joins TRBV6-6 to TRBJ2-3; D unclear. This CDR3 contains 14 residues. Germline assignment: CDR1 MNHNY and CDR2 SVGAGI (reference sequence). The V end was cut by 3 bases, the J end by 3 bases, with 10 bases between. DNA for the CDR3: TGTGCCAGCAGTTATGGCGCAGATACAGATACGCAGTATTTT. Protein product: CASSYGADTDTQYF.

The rearrangement joins TRBV20-1 to TRBJ2-1, with D possibly matching TRBD1 (6 bases). V was pared by 6 bases and J by 15 bases, with 18 bases between. The germline CDR1 and CDR2 sequences are DFQATT and SNEGSKA (reference sequence). The CDR3 sequence is 11 residues long. CDR3 sequence: CSATRDIGSFF. DNA for the CDR3: TGCAGTGCAACCCGGGACATCGGGTCGTTCTTC.

This clone was picked up a small number of times. This specimen includes other DNA sequences encoding the same CDR3. The CDR3, as DNA: TGTGCCAGCAAGAGCTCTTGGGACACTGAAGCTTTCTTT. This encodes CASKSSWDTEAFF. V usage is TRBV6-4 and J usage is TRBJ1-1; no clear D gene. V shed 7 bases and J shed 3 bases, with 12 bases lying between them. In germline, CDR1 is MRHNA, CDR2 SNTAGT. The CDR3 covers 13 residues.

The chain recombines TRBV28 with TRBJ1-2; no clear D. V dropped 11 bases and J dropped 0 bases, with 13 bases sitting between them. The CDR3 sequence is 13 residues long. Per germline, CDR1 MDHEN and CDR2 SYDVKM. As DNA, the CDR3 is TGTGCCGTACGGGCCCCAGCTAACTATGGCTACACCTTC. Translated, it gives CAVRAPANYGYTF.

The V and J genes are TRBV27 and TRBJ1-1, with TRBD1 as a possible D gene (5 bases). The germline V gene has CDR1 MNHEY and CDR2 SMNVEV (reference sequence). This CDR3 has 14 residues. Trimming took off 3 bases at V and 3 bases at J, with 11 bases between the two ends. CDR3 nucleotides: TGTGCCAGCAGTTTGGAGGGGTTGGACACTGAAGCTTTCTTT. The encoded protein is CASSLEGLDTEAFF.

There are many counts of this clone. The rearrangement uses TRBV6-6 and TRBJ2-5; D possibly corresponds to TRBD2 (5 bases). The CDR3 covers 13 residues. Per germline, CDR1 MNHNY and CDR2 SVGAGI (reference sequence). V was trimmed by 3 bases and J by 3 bases, leaving 8 bases between them. The CDR3, as DNA: TGTGCCAGCAGTTATGCCGGGGAAGAGACCCAGTACTTC. It specifies CASSYAGEETQYF.

This rearrangement joins TRBV19 to TRBJ1-5; no clear D. The CDR3 spans 14 residues. Germline lookup yields CDR1 LNHDA and CDR2 SQIVND (reference sequence). V lost 10 bases and J 2 bases, leaving 15 bases between the germline ends. CDR3 in DNA: TGTGCCACCGTGGGAGATCGAGGCAATCAGCCCCAGCATTTT. This sequence encodes CATVGDRGNQPQHF.

The chain links TRBV4-2 to TRBJ2-3; TRBD2 matches 10 bases. J lost 0 bases, V lost 8 bases, and 2 bases had no gene match. This CDR3 region has 14 residues. Germline V gene lookup returns CDR1 LGHNA and CDR2 YNFKEQ. The CDR3 DNA is TGTGCCAGCCGGACTAGCGGAAGCACAGATACGCAGTATTTT. As protein: CASRTSGSTDTQYF.

The rearrangement links TRBV10-3 to TRBJ2-2; 9 nucleotides match TRBD1. Trimming took 2 bases from V and 7 from J; bases not matched to a gene: 17. The CDR3 contains 19 residues. Germline V lookup: CDR1 ENHRY, CDR2 SYGVKD. CDR3: CAISEPTKPGQGFNGELFF. In DNA, the CDR3 is TGTGCCATCAGTGAGCCCACCAAACCGGGACAGGGTTTTAACGGGGAGCTGTTTTTT.

The rearrangement links TRBV5-1 to TRBJ2-5; 7 bases fit TRBD1. The CDR3 has 13 residues. Germline assignment: CDR1 SGHRS and CDR2 YFSETQ. V lost 4 bases to trimming and J lost 2 bases; unmatched junction nucleotides: 2. The CDR3 bases are TGCGCCAGCAGCAGGGACAGTCAAGAGACCCAGTACTTC. It yields the protein CASSRDSQETQYF.

In nucleotides, the CDR3 is TGTGCCAGCAGTGTCCGATACGCGGGAGGGTCCGGGCAGGGGTGGCAGTTCTTC. It specifies CASSVRYAGGSGQGWQFF. This sequence joins TRBV2 and TRBJ2-1, with 9 bases identical to TRBD2. After removal of 4 bases from V and 12 bases from J, the junction contained 22 bases not matched to a gene. Germline CDR1 reads SNHLY; CDR2 reads FYNNEI. The CDR3 loop spans 18 amino acids.

The chain recombines TRBV19 with TRBJ2-7; TRBD2 matches at 10 bases. This CDR3 has 15 residues. Unmatched junction bases numbered 7, after V lost 3 bases and J lost 5 bases. Germline CDR1 and CDR2: LNHDA and SQIVND (reference sequence). The CDR3 loop reads CASSIPAGGMHEQYF. CDR3 coding DNA: TGTGCCAGTAGTATTCCAGCGGGAGGGATGCACGAGCAGTACTTC.

This rearrangement joins TRBV5-1 to TRBJ2-1; tentatively, D is TRBD2 (5 bases). The length of the CDR3 is 14 residues. The germline V gene encodes CDR1 SGHRS and CDR2 YFSETQ. V dropped 3 bases and J dropped 10 bases, with 17 bases sitting between them. The CDR3 nucleotides are TGCGCCAGCAGCTCCGGGAAAATAGGGAACGAGCAGTTCTTC. Translating gives CASSSGKIGNEQFF.

This clone was found once. The chain uses TRBV5-4 and TRBJ1-1, with 8 bases fitting TRBD1. Trimming at V came to 0 bases and at J to 3 bases, leaving 7 bases not matched to a gene. Germline V gives CDR1 SGHNT, CDR2 YYREEE (reference sequence). The CDR3 length is 16 residues. CDR3 sequence: CASSLGPLDRDTEAFF. The CDR3 DNA sequence: TGTGCCAGCAGCTTGGGGCCATTGGACAGGGACACTGAAGCTTTCTTT. The full variable domain, with the rest looked up from reference TRBV5-4 and TRBJ1-1, is ETGVTQSPTHLIKTRGQQVTLRCSSQSGHNTVSWYQQALGQGPQFIFQYYREEENGRGNFPPRFSGLQFPNYSSELNVNALELDDSALYLCASSLGPLDRDTEAFFGQGTRLTVV.

The rearrangement links TRBV5-1 to TRBJ2-7, with 7 bases fitting TRBD2. This CDR3 is built from 14 residues. The junction had 5 bases not matched to a gene; V was cut back by 5 bases and J by 0 bases. Germline assignment: CDR1 SGHRS and CDR2 YFSETQ. This chain's CDR3 is CASRSGTSSYEQYF. CDR3 DNA sequence: TGCGCCAGCAGAAGCGGGACGAGCTCCTACGAGCAGTACTTC. Filled out from reference TRBV5-1 and TRBJ2-7, the complete variable domain reads KAGVTQTPRYLIKTRGQQVTLSCSPISGHRSVSWYQQTPGQGLQFLFEYFSETQRNKGNFPGRFSGRQFSNSRSEMNVSTLELGDSALYLCASRSGTSSYEQYFGPGTRLTVT.